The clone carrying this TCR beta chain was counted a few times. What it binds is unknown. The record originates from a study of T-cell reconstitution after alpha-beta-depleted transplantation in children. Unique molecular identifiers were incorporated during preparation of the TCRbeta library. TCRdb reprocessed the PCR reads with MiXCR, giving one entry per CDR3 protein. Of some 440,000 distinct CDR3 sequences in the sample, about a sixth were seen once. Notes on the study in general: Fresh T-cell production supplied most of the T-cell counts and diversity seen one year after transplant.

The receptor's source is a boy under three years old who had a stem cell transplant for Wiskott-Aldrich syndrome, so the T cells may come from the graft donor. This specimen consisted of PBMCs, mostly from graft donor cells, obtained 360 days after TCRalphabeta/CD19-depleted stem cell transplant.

This chain's CDR3 is CATSDPVTDTQYF. The CDR3 region has the DNA TGTGCCACCAGTGATCCGGTCACAGATACGCAGTATTTT. The chain joins TRBV24-1 to TRBJ2-3; D remains unclear. Germline V lookup: CDR1 KGHDR, CDR2 SFDVKD. V was pared by 3 bases and J by 2 bases, with 5 bases between. The CDR3 consists of 13 residues.